What follows are 14 T cell receptor beta chains derived from one specimen sequenced in a study of blood T cell repertoires in COVID-19. Repertoires were generated with immunoSEQ multiplex PCR, while TCRdb's copy carries only in-frame clones and drops some. The table lists a few hundred thousand clones, about 80% of them singletons. Sequencing was done on a sample of peripheral blood. Receptor source: an elderly man with acute or convalescent COVID-19.

The rearrangement joins TRBV27 to TRBJ1-2; tentative D call: TRBD1 (5 bases). From germline, CDR1 is MNHEY and CDR2 SMNVEV (reference sequence). This CDR3 is built from 15 residues. V was pared by 3 bases and J by 8 bases, with 19 bases between. The CDR3 nucleotides are TGTGCCAGCAGTTTCGACCGGGACTGGGGAGGCGGCTACACCTTC. It yields the protein CASSFDRDWGGGYTF.

The rearrangement uses TRBV24-1 and TRBJ2-3; D is undetermined. Trimming cost V 5 bases and J 6 bases, with 17 bases left between them. The CDR3 extends over 15 amino acids. CDR1 and CDR2 (germline): KGHDR, SFDVKD. CDR3 bases: TGTGCCACCAGTGTCCTAGGAACCGAAGACGATACGCAGTATTTT. Translated, it gives CATSVLGTEDDTQYF.

This chain uses TRBV6-5 with TRBJ2-2, with D unclear. CDR3 size: 13 residues. The ends were cut back, 0 bases at V and 7 bases at J, with 6 bases in the middle. Germline assignment: CDR1 MNHEY and CDR2 SVGAGI. The CDR3 loop is CASSYSSGGELFF. The CDR3 DNA sequence: TGTGCCAGCAGTTACTCTTCCGGCGGGGAGCTGTTTTTT.

This clone came up once. The gene calls are TRBV18 and TRBJ2-7; D unclear. V was trimmed by 3 bases and J by 3 bases, leaving 12 bases between them. The CDR3 is 14 residues long. Germline V CDR1 and CDR2: KGHSH, LQKENI. DNA for the CDR3: TGTGCCAGCTCACCTGCGCACAGCCGCTACGAGCAGTACTTC. Translated: CASSPAHSRYEQYF.

This clone has ten or more counts. This chain joins TRBV7-8 and TRBJ1-5; maybe TRBD1 (5 bases). The CDR3 totals 17 residues. CDR1 SGHVS and CDR2 FQNEAQ come from the germline V gene. Trimming shortened V by 5 bases and J by 0 bases, and 17 bases separated the two germline ends. The CDR3 DNA follows: TGTGCCAGCAGCCCTCTTACTACAGGTTATAGCAATCAGCCCCAGCATTTT. It codes for CASSPLTTGYSNQPQHF.

The rearrangement links TRBV6-4 to TRBJ1-1; the match to TRBD1 covers 8 bases. V gave up 6 bases and J gave up 1 base; unmatched junction bases: 7. Germline CDR1 MRHNA, CDR2 SNTAGT. The CDR3 is made up of 15 amino acids. The CDR3 sequence: CASRIQGAANTEAFF. The CDR3 region has the DNA TGTGCCAGCAGGATCCAGGGGGCAGCGAACACTGAAGCTTTCTTT.

This chain links TRBV7-2 with TRBJ2-1; 11 bases are a match to TRBD2. The CDR3 runs 18 residues. Germline CDR1 SGHTA, CDR2 FQGNSA. Trimming took 5 bases from V and 0 from J; bases not matched to a gene: 9. The CDR3 DNA is TGTGCCAGCAGCCAACCTGGACTAGCGGGTTCCTCCTACAATGAGCAGTTCTTC. As protein: CASSQPGLAGSSYNEQFF.

The chain joins TRBV7-9 to TRBJ1-2; a possible D gene is TRBD1 (6 bases). V lost 5 bases, J lost 4 bases, and 17 bases lay in between. Germline-derived CDR1 and CDR2 are SEHNR and FQNEAQ (reference sequence). The CDR3 is made up of 15 amino acids. CDR3 loop: CASSIGQLTAYGYTF. The CDR3 nucleotides read TGTGCCAGCAGCATAGGACAGCTCACCGCCTATGGCTACACCTTC.

This rearrangement joins TRBV7-2 to TRBJ2-5; 13 bases are shared with TRBD2. In germline, CDR1 is SGHTA, CDR2 FQGNSA. The CDR3 has 18 residues. The J segment lost 0 bases and the V segment lost 3 bases, leaving 7 bases of the junction unmatched. The CDR3 DNA reads as TGTGCCAGCAGCTTTAGGGGACTAGCGGGATCGTACCAAGAGACCCAGTACTTC. It is translated as CASSFRGLAGSYQETQYF.

This chain joins TRBV4-2 and TRBJ2-7; 7 nucleotides line up with TRBD1. The CDR3 is 14 residues long. Germline V gene lookup returns CDR1 LGHNA and CDR2 YNFKEQ. The trim removed 6 bases at V and 0 bases at J, leaving 5 bases unmatched. The CDR3 region has the DNA TGTGCCAGCAGGGATAGGGACAGCTCCTACGAGCAGTACTTC. Protein sequence: CASRDRDSSYEQYF.

The chain joins TRBV28 to TRBJ2-7, with D possibly TRBD1 on 5 matching bases. Germline V gene lookup returns CDR1 MDHEN and CDR2 SYDVKM. V shed 2 bases and J shed 3 bases, with 14 bases lying between them. The CDR3 is 15 residues long. As DNA, the CDR3 is TGTGCCAGCAGTTTAGGGGCGGCTGGGCACTACGAGCAGTACTTC. This codes for CASSLGAAGHYEQYF.

J is TRBJ1-1 and V is TRBV12-3 or TRBV12-4; no reliable D call. The ends were cut back, 5 bases at V and 6 bases at J, with 10 bases in the middle. The CDR3 has 12 amino acids. The CDR3 sequence: CASSPGVPEAFF. CDR3 bases: TGTGCCAGCAGTCCCGGGGTTCCTGAAGCTTTCTTT.

CDR3 in amino acids: CASSQRAGGSNQPQHF. For the CDR3, the DNA is TGTGCCTCGTCCCAGAGGGCCGGAGGTAGCAATCAGCCCCAGCATTTT. The chain joins TRBV6-6 to TRBJ1-5; D is unresolved. This CDR3 region has 16 residues. Germline V gene data show CDR1 as MNHNY and CDR2 as SVGAGI (reference sequence). The V end lost 11 bases, the J end lost 0 bases, and 20 bases lay between the germline ends.

The J gene is TRBJ2-7, the V gene TRBV23-1; 7 positions agree with TRBD1. TRBV23-1 is an open reading frame, and its role is uncertain. CDR3 size: 16 residues. The V segment lost 0 bases and the J segment 0 bases; nucleotides outside the gene matches: 5. CDR3 nucleotides: TGCGCCAGCAGTCAATCCCGGACAGGAACCTCCTACGAGCAGTACTTC. The encoded protein is CASSQSRTGTSYEQYF.